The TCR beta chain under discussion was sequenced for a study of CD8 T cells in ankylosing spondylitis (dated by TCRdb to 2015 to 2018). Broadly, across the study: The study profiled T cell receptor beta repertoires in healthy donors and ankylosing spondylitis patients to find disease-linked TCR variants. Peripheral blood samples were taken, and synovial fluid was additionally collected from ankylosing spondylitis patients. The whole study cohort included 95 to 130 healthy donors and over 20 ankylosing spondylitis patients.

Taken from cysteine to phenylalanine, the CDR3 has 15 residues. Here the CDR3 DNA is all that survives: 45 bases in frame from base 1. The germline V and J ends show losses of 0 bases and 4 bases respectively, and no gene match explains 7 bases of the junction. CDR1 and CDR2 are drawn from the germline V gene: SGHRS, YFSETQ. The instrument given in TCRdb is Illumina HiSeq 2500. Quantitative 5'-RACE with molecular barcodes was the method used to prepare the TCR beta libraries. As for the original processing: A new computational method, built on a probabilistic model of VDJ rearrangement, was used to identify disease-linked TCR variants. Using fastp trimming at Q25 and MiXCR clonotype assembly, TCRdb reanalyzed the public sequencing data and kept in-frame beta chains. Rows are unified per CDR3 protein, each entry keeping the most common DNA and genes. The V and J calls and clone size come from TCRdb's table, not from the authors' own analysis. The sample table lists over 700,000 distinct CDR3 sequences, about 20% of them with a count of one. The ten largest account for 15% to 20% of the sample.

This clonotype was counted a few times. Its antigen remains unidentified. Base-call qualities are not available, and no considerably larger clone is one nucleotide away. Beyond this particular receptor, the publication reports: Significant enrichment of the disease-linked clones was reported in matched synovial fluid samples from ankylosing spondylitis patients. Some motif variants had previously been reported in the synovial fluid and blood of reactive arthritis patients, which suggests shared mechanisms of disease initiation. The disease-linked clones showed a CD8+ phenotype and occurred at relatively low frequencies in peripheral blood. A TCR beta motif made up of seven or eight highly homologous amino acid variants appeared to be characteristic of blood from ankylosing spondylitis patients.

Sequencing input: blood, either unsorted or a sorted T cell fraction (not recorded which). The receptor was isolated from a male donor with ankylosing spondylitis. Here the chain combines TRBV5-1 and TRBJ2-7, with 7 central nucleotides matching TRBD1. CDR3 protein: CASSLDGDSYYEQYF. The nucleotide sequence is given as TGCGCCAGCAGCTTGGATGGGGACAGTTATTACGAGCAGTACTTC.